These T cell receptor beta chains were read from a single sample in a study of Ad26.COV2.S vaccination and SARS-CoV-2 variants. Profiled with immunoSEQ multiplex PCR; TCRdb holds only in-frame clones, not every one. The sample comprises roughly 510,000 clones, roughly 89% of which are singletons, and around 13% rests with the top ten. Sequenced here: peripheral blood, sampled in a trial of Ad26.COV2.S vaccine versus placebo. The receptor set was obtained from a person between 18 and 59 years old who received the Ad26.COV2.S COVID-19 vaccine or a placebo. Each CDR3 is given without its conserved first and last residue. Clone size, where shown, is once, few, many, or a class for clones that have expanded.

j_call v_call clone_size cdr3_aa
TRBJ2-5 TRBV5-4 few ASSLGGQGGRTEETQY
TRBJ2-1 TRBV29-1 few SAERDPYNEQF
TRBJ2-3 TRBV29-1 . SVGNDWNTQY
TRBJ1-1 TRBV3-1/TRBV3-2 . ASSRTLGAATEAF
TRBJ2-3 TRBV27 . ASSSTRGVAQY
TRBJ1-5 TRBV19 few ASSHLDRSNQPQH
TRBJ2-7 TRBV6-5 . ASTPLGRGFSEQY
TRBJ2-5 TRBV7-9 . ASSRLRGPETQY
TRBJ2-1 TRBV4-2 . ASSQDYSGSNNEQF
TRBJ1-5 TRBV5-8 once ASTLGQGPEPQH
TRBJ1-1 TRBV5-6 . ASSPRADTEAF
TRBJ2-2 TRBV7-2 . ASSPDRMNTGELF
TRBJ2-5 TRBV6-1 . ASSERLAGPANGETQY
TRBJ1-6 TRBV6-2/TRBV6-3 . ASSVPGRSNSPLH
TRBJ2-1 TRBV7-2 . ASSLGYGTSKSHEQF
TRBJ2-7 TRBV4-3 . ASSQREGYEQY
TRBJ2-7 TRBV7-8 few ASSSYRADEQY
TRBJ1-1 TRBV4-2 . ASSQEVRGNTEAF
TRBJ1-6 TRBV4-3 . ASSQETGYNSPLH
TRBJ2-1 TRBV5-1 . ASSHGLADYSYNEQF
TRBJ2-7 TRBV27 . ASSLLASGNNEQY
TRBJ1-1 TRBV9 . ASSKTGMNTEAF
TRBJ1-5 TRBV2 . ASSRDRGDNQPQH
TRBJ2-3 TRBV5-4 once ASSLDASDTQY
TRBJ2-7 TRBV5-3 . ARSFRDFPSHYEQY
TRBJ2-2 TRBV9 . ASSVVTGDGELF
TRBJ1-1 TRBV28 . ASSRGTRDTEAF
TRBJ2-3 TRBV24-1 . ATSDYGPTDTQY
TRBJ2-1 TRBV10-3 . AIKVSGSGHEQF
TRBJ2-1 TRBV15 . ATSRDLAIAGGVAYNEQF
TRBJ2-2 TRBV6-2/TRBV6-3 . ASSLSTPYGGTGELF
TRBJ1-2 TRBV6-5 . ASSATTAPNYGYT
TRBJ1-1 TRBV28 . ASSPAAGNTEAF
TRBJ2-7 TRBV2 . ASSERRQYEQY
TRBJ2-7 TRBV25-1 few ASSEAGNEQY
TRBJ2-1 TRBV2 . ASKGTSGSDEQF
TRBJ2-7 TRBV24-1 . ATSAAQPGGAEQY
TRBJ2-3 TRBV19 . ASSPTKAYSTDTQY
TRBJ2-2 TRBV6-6 few ASRDTGELF
TRBJ2-7 TRBV5-1 once ASSLGGQNSYEQY
TRBJ2-2 TRBV30 once AWSGALGGAGELF
TRBJ1-2 TRBV7-9 . ASSLRLGNGYT
TRBJ1-2 TRBV5-4 . ASSLAPSSAGAPSNYGYT
TRBJ2-2 TRBV7-2 . ASSFGGGANTGELF
TRBJ2-7 TRBV28 . ASSRGQETYEQY
TRBJ2-5 TRBV29-1 . SVVREGAVETQY
TRBJ2-1 TRBV24-1 . ATSVGPGVVDEQF
TRBJ2-7 TRBV28 . ASSHDRGLRREQY
TRBJ1-2 TRBV12-3/TRBV12-4 . ASSPKYGYT
TRBJ2-5 TRBV28 . ASSLVLAGLAETQY
TRBJ2-7 TRBV3-1/TRBV3-2 . ASSQGSGLAGSEQY